The 20 T cell receptor beta chains listed next were all sequenced from one sample in a study of T-cell reconstitution after alpha-beta-depleted transplantation in children. Construction of the TCRbeta library involved unique molecular identifiers. TCRdb recomputed calls from the PCR reads with MiXCR, one row per CDR3 protein. The sample yields about 110,000 distinct CDR3 sequences, 5% to 7% seen once. Source: PBMCs, mostly from graft donor cells, taken 360 days after TCRalphabeta/CD19-depleted stem cell transplant. These receptors originate from a male patient under 10 years old who had a stem cell transplant for acute lymphoblastic leukemia, so the T cells may come from the graft donor.

This clonotype was recorded a few times. The rearrangement links TRBV4-3 to TRBJ2-1, with 14 bases that match TRBD2. The ends lost 3 bases at V and 8 bases at J; junction bases unmatched: 3. The CDR3 extends over 15 amino acids. Germline V gene sequence: CDR1 LGHNA, CDR2 YSLEER. The CDR3 spells CASSQGGLAGDEQFF. The CDR3 DNA reads TGCGCCAGCAGCCAGGGGGGACTAGCGGGAGATGAGCAGTTCTTC.

The chain employs TRBV2 and TRBJ2-3; TRBD2 matches at 10 bases. This CDR3 region has 14 residues. Germline CDR1 reads SNHLY; CDR2 reads FYNNEI. V lost 6 bases, J lost 5 bases, and 5 bases stayed unmatched. CDR3: CASSKREGLDTQYF. CDR3 bases: TGTGCCAGCAGCAAGCGGGAGGGGCTAGATACGCAGTATTTT.

This clonotype has ten or more counts. V usage is TRBV7-9 and J usage is TRBJ2-7; 10 nucleotides match TRBD1. CDR1 is SEHNR and CDR2 is FQNEAQ in the germline V gene (reference sequence). Trimming at V came to 5 bases and at J to 4 bases, leaving 5 bases not matched to a gene. This CDR3 is 14 amino acids long. CDR3 sequence reads: CASSPDRGPYEQYF. DNA for the CDR3: TGTGCCAGCAGCCCTGACAGGGGGCCATACGAGCAGTACTTC.

In its sample, this clonotype was seen many times. J is TRBJ1-2 and V is TRBV6-5; D is unclear. Germline CDR1 reads MNHEY; CDR2 reads SVGAGI. The CDR3 contains 14 residues. Trimming took off 3 bases at V and 5 bases at J, with 13 bases between the two ends. The CDR3 DNA reads TGTGCCAGCAGTTATTATAACAGTGCATATGGCTACACCTTC. Encoded protein: CASSYYNSAYGYTF.

The chain uses TRBV20-1 and TRBJ2-5; D ambiguous. CDR3 size: 12 residues. Germline values: CDR1 DFQATT, CDR2 SNEGSKA (reference sequence). V dropped 5 bases and J dropped 5 bases, with 12 bases sitting between them. CDR3 region: CSALYSAETQYF. CDR3 nucleotides: TGCAGTGCTCTGTACAGCGCCGAGACCCAGTACTTC.

V and J are TRBV10-3 and TRBJ2-3; 7 nucleotides line up with TRBD2. CDR1 and CDR2 from the germline V gene are ENHRY and SYGVKD. The CDR3 spans 15 residues. The J segment lost 2 bases and the V segment lost 7 bases, leaving 9 bases of the junction unmatched. The chain's CDR3 is CAIISGSGITDTQYF. The CDR3 DNA follows: TGTGCCATCATCTCGGGGAGCGGGATCACAGATACGCAGTATTTT.

This clonotype came up many times. The chain uses TRBV28 and TRBJ2-7; 8 nucleotides align to TRBD1. V was clipped by 2 bases and J by 5 bases; unmatched bases: 8. Germline values: CDR1 MDHEN, CDR2 SYDVKM. This CDR3 is 15 amino acids long. CDR3 amino acids: CASSLGQGKRDEQYF. The CDR3, as DNA: TGTGCCAGCAGTTTAGGACAGGGAAAAAGAGACGAGCAGTACTTC.

This clonotype was observed a handful of times. The gene calls are TRBV5-1 and TRBJ1-4; D uncertain. Per germline, CDR1 SGHRS and CDR2 YFSETQ. V lost 0 bases and J 3 bases, leaving 15 bases between the germline ends. This CDR3 has 17 amino acids. CDR3 protein: CASSLGYGEAANEKLFF. The CDR3, as DNA: TGCGCCAGCAGCTTGGGGTACGGGGAGGCGGCTAATGAAAAACTGTTTTTT. The complete variable domain, with remaining parts taken from reference TRBV5-1 and TRBJ1-4, reads KAGVTQTPRYLIKTRGQQVTLSCSPISGHRSVSWYQQTPGQGLQFLFEYFSETQRNKGNFPGRFSGRQFSNSRSEMNVSTLELGDSALYLCASSLGYGEAANEKLFFGSGTQLSVL.

This chain links TRBV5-6 with TRBJ1-6; D gene unclear. The V gene's germline CDR1 is SGHDT and CDR2 YYEEEE. Trimming took 3 bases from V and 1 from J, leaving 8 bases between them. This CDR3 comprises 15 residues. In nucleotides, the CDR3 is TGTGCCAGCAGCTCGAGGGTGTCCTATAATTCACCCCTCCACTTT. Translation gives CASSSRVSYNSPLHF.

This clonotype was observed a handful of times. This sequence joins TRBV6-1 and TRBJ1-5; D is unclear. V was shortened by 8 bases and J by 3 bases, with 11 bases between the two germline ends. Germline CDR1 and CDR2: MNHNS and SASEGT. The CDR3 is 13 amino acids. The CDR3 loop is CASRGDHNQPQHF. The CDR3 nucleotides read TGTGCCAGCCGTGGGGATCACAATCAGCCCCAGCATTTT.

The rearrangement links TRBV2 to TRBJ2-5, with D possibly matching TRBD2 (5 bases). CDR1 SNHLY and CDR2 FYNNEI come from the germline V gene. The CDR3 runs 12 residues. Trimming removed 5 bases from V and 10 bases from J, with 14 bases in between. The CDR3: CASSTALRDQYF. The CDR3 nucleotides are TGTGCCAGCAGTACGGCTCTTCGGGACCAGTACTTC. Filled out from reference TRBV2 and TRBJ2-5, the complete variable domain reads EPEVTQTPSHQVTQMGQEVILRCVPISNHLYFYWYRQILGQKVEFLVSFYNNEISEKSEIFDDQFSVERPDGSNFTLKIRSTKLEDSAMYFCASSTALRDQYFGPGTRLLVL.

In nucleotides, the CDR3 is TGTGCCTGGAGTGTATTATTTCACAATGAGCAGTTCTTC. Translating gives CAWSVLFHNEQFF. The rearrangement uses TRBV30 and TRBJ2-1; D unclear. From germline, CDR1 is GTSNPN and CDR2 SVGIG (reference sequence). The length of the CDR3 is 13 residues. V lost 0 bases to trimming and J lost 5 bases, with 8 bases between them. The entire variable domain, with the rest obtained from reference TRBV30 and TRBJ2-1, is as follows: SQTIHQWPATLVQPVGSPLSLECTVEGTSNPNLYWYRQAAGRGLQLLFYSVGIGQISSEVPQNLSASRPQDRQFILSSKKLLLSDSGFYLCAWSVLFHNEQFFGPGTRLTVL.

In its sample, this clonotype was seen many times. The chain employs TRBV7-6 and TRBJ2-1; no firm D call. CDR3 length equals 14 residues. Germline V gives CDR1 SGHVS, CDR2 FNYEAQ. V lost 2 bases to trimming and J lost 9 bases, with 14 bases between them. The CDR3 region has the DNA TGTGCCAGCAGCTTATGGATAACTAATAGTGAGCAGTTCTTC. Its protein product is CASSLWITNSEQFF.

The chain links TRBV9 to TRBJ1-5, with a weak D call TRBD1 (5 bases). Trimming took off 4 bases at V and 4 bases at J, with 15 bases between the two ends. The CDR3 has 15 residues. In germline, CDR1 is SGDLS, CDR2 YYNGEE. For the CDR3, the DNA is TGTGCCAGCAGCCCGGGGGGGGGAGGTAATCAGCCCCAGCATTTT. This sequence encodes CASSPGGGGNQPQHF.

This chain joins TRBV24-1 and TRBJ1-5; 10 bases map to TRBD1. V trimming: 4 bases; J trimming: 8 bases; junction bases outside the gene matches: 7. The CDR3 loop spans 15 amino acids. Germline assignment: CDR1 KGHDR and CDR2 SFDVKD. CDR3 sequence (DNA): TGTGCCACCAGTGACCGGACAGGGGGGTTGGAGCCCCAGCATTTT. Translating gives CATSDRTGGLEPQHF.

There are many counts of this clonotype. This chain uses TRBV6-6 with TRBJ2-7; D ambiguous. CDR3 size: 12 residues. In germline, CDR1 is MNHNY, CDR2 SVGAGI (reference sequence). V was pared by 7 bases and J by 3 bases, with 10 bases between. The CDR3 nucleotides read TGTGCCAGCACCTACGGCAGCTACGAGCAGTACTTC. It encodes CASTYGSYEQYF.

The chain has TRBV14 and TRBJ2-2, with D possibly being TRBD1 or TRBD2 (5 bases each). Trimming shortened V by 3 bases and J by 7 bases, and 9 bases separated the two germline ends. The germline V gene has CDR1 SGHDN and CDR2 FVKESK. The CDR3 is 13 amino acids. The CDR3 here is CASSQRGYGELFF. As DNA, the CDR3 is TGTGCCAGCAGCCAGAGGGGTTACGGGGAGCTGTTTTTT.

This clonotype was observed many times. The gene calls are TRBV7-8 and TRBJ2-1; no definite D call. The CDR3 runs to 12 residues. Germline lookup yields CDR1 SGHVS and CDR2 FQNEAQ. Trimming pared 4 bases from V and 13 bases from J, leaving 14 bases between. The CDR3 coding sequence is TGTGCCAGCAGCTCCCCAAGTGAAGCTCAGTTCTTC. It is translated as CASSSPSEAQFF.

This clonotype has a handful of counts. The rearrangement uses TRBV4-3 and TRBJ1-3, with a possible D match to TRBD1 (6 bases). Trimming took off 2 bases at V and 0 bases at J, with 17 bases between the two ends. The CDR3 is made up of 18 amino acids. Germline assignment: CDR1 LGHNA and CDR2 YSLEER. The CDR3, as DNA: TGCGCCAGCAGCCAATCCCTGGGACACGTGAGCTCTGGAAACACCATATATTTT. It codes for CASSQSLGHVSSGNTIYF.

In this sample, this clonotype turned up many times. The chain has TRBV12-3 or TRBV12-4 and TRBJ2-2; no definite D call. The CDR3 is 14 residues long. Trimming removed 3 bases from V and 5 bases from J, with 10 bases in between. DNA of the CDR3: TGTGCCAGCAGTTTGTTTAGTGCGACCGGGGAGCTGTTTTTT. This encodes CASSLFSATGELFF.